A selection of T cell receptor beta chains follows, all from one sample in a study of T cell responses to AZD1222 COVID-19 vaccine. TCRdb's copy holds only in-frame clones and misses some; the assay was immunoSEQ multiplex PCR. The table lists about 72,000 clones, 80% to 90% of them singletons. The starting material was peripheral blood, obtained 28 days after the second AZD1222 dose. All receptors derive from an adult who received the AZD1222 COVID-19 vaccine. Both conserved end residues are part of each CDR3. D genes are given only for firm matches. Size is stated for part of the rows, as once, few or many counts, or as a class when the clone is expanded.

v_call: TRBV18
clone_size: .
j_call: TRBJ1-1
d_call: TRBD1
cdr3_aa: CASSQGGPNTEAFF
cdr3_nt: TGTGCCAGCTCACAAGGGGGCCCGAACACTGAAGCTTTCTTT

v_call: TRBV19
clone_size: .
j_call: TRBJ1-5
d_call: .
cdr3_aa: CASSPRDQPQHF
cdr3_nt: TGTGCCAGTAGTCCTAGGGATCAGCCCCAGCATTTT

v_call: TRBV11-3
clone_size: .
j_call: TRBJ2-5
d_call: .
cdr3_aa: CASSLRSGRQETQYF
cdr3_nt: TGTGCCAGCAGCTTACGTTCAGGGCGCCAAGAGACCCAGTACTTC

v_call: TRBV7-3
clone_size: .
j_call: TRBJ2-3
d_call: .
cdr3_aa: CASSNGQLSTDTQYF
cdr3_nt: TGTGCCAGCAGCAACGGACAGCTTAGCACAGATACGCAGTATTTT

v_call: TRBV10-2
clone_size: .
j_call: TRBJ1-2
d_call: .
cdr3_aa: CASSEGPHNHYGYTF
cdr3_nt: TGCGCCAGCAGTGAGGGACCCCATAACCACTATGGCTACACCTTC

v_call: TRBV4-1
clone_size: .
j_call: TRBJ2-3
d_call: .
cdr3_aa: CASSQDRSSGSMGSTDTQYF
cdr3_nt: TGCGCCAGCAGCCAAGATAGGAGTAGCGGCTCAATGGGAAGCACAGATACGCAGTATTTT

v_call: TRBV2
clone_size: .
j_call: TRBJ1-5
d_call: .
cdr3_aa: CACGASYSNQPQHF
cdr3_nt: TGTGCCTGTGGGGCATCCTATAGCAATCAGCCCCAGCATTTT

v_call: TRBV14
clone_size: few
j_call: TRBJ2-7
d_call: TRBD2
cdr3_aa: CASSQVLAGSEQYF
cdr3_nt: TGTGCCAGCAGCCAAGTTCTAGCGGGAAGCGAGCAGTACTTC

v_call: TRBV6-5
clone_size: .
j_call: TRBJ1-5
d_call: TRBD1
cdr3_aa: CASSYQGAHQPQHF
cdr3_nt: TGTGCCAGCAGTTACCAGGGGGCCCATCAGCCCCAGCATTTT

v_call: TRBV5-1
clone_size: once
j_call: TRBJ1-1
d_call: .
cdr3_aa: CASSTRTGGDTEAFF
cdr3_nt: TGCGCCAGCAGCACGAGAACCGGCGGGGACACTGAAGCTTTCTTT

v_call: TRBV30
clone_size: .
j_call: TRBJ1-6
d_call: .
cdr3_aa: CAWSDKQSSYNSPLHF
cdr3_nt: TGTGCCTGGAGTGATAAGCAGAGCTCCTATAATTCACCCCTCCACTTT

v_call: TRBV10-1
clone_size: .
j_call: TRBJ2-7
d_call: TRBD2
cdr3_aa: CASSGLTSVYEQYF
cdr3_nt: TGCGCCAGCAGTGGGTTAACTAGCGTCTACGAGCAGTACTTC

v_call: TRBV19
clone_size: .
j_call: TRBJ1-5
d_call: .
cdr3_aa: CASSAGTTQPQHF
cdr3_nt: TGTGCCAGTAGCGCTGGGACAACACAGCCCCAGCATTTT

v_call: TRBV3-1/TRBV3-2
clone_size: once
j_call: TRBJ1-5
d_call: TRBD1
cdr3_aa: CASSATGNQPQHF
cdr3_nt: TGTGCCAGCAGCGCGACAGGGAATCAGCCCCAGCATTTT

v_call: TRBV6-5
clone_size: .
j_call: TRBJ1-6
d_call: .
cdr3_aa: CASKKRQALNSPLHF
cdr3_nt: TGTGCCAGCAAAAAGAGACAGGCCCTTAATTCACCCCTCCACTTT

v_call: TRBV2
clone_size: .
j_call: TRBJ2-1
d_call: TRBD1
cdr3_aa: CASRGQSYNEQFF
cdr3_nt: TGTGCCAGCAGGGGACAGAGCTACAATGAGCAGTTCTTC

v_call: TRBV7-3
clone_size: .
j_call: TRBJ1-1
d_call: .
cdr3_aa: CASSPRAGDTEAFF
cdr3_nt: TGTGCCAGCAGCCCTCGGGCAGGGGACACTGAAGCTTTCTTT

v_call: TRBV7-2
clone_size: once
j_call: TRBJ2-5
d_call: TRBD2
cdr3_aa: CASSLDSGTETQYF
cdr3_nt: TGTGCCAGCAGCTTGGATAGCGGGACCGAGACCCAGTACTTC

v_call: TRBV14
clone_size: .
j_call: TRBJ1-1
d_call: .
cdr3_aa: CASSQDGPWGAEAFF
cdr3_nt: TGTGCCAGCAGCCAAGATGGTCCTTGGGGCGCTGAAGCTTTCTTT

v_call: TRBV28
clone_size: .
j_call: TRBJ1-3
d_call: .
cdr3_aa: CASTDLSGNTIYF
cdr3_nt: TGTGCCAGCACGGATCTCTCTGGAAACACCATATATTTT

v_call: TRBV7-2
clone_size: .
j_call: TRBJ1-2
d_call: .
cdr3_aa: CASSLVDGTRGYTF
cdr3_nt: TGTGCCAGCAGCTTAGTCGACGGGACGCGGGGCTACACCTTC

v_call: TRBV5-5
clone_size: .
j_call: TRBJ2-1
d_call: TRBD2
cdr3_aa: CASSLVDNGRGFEQFF
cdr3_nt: TGTGCCAGCAGCTTGGTAGACAACGGGAGGGGTTTTGAGCAGTTCTTC

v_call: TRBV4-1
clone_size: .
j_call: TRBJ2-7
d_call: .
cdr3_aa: CASSQDVPQASYEQYF
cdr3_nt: TGCGCCAGCAGCCAAGATGTACCGCAAGCCTCCTACGAGCAGTACTTC

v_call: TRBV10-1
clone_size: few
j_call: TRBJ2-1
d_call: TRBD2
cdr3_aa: CASRDSGRARNEQFF
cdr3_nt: TGCGCCAGCAGGGATAGCGGGAGAGCCCGCAATGAGCAGTTCTTC

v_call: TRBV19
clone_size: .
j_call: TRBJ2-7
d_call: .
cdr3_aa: CASSTGNEQYF
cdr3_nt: TGTGCCAGTAGTACAGGGAACGAGCAGTACTTC

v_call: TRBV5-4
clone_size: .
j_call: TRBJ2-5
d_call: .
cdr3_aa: CASSLATGQETQYF
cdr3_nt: TGTGCCAGCAGCTTGGCGACAGGCCAAGAGACCCAGTACTTC

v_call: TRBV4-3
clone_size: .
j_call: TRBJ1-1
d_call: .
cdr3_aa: CASSQVEEKDTEAFF
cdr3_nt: TGCGCCAGCAGCCAAGTGGAGGAAAAGGACACTGAAGCTTTCTTT

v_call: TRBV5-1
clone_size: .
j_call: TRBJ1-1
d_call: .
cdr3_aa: CASSFSGGRAMNTEAFF
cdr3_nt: TGCGCCAGCAGCTTTAGTGGGGGACGGGCGATGAACACTGAAGCTTTCTTT

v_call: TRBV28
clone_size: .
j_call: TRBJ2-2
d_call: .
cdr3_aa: CASSSTGKNGELFF
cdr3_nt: TGTGCCAGCAGCTCCACAGGAAAAAACGGGGAGCTGTTTTTT

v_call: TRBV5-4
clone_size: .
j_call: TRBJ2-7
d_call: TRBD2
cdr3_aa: CASSSVRGGEQYF
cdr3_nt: TGTGCCAGCAGTTCCGTCCGGGGGGGGGAGCAGTACTTC

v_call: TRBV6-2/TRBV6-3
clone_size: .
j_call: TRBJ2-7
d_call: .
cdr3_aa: CASSLYRLGPTYEQYF
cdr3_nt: TGTGCCAGCAGCCTTTATAGACTCGGTCCGACCTACGAGCAGTACTTC